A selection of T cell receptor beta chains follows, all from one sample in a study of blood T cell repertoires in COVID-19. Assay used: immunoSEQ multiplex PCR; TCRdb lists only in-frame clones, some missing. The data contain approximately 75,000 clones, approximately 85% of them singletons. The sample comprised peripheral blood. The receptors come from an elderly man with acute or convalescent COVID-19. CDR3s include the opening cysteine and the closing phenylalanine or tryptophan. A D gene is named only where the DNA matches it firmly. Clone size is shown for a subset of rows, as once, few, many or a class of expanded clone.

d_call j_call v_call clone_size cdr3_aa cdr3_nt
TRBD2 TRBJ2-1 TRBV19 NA CASSIMAGTSTYNEQFF TGTGCCAGTAGTATTATGGCTGGGACTAGCACCTACAATGAGCAGTTCTTC
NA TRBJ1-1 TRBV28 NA CASSSISGMNTEAFF TGTGCCAGCAGTTCCATATCAGGGATGAACACTGAAGCTTTCTTT
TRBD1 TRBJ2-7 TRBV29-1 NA CSVRTGGLNEQYF TGCAGCGTAAGAACAGGGGGTCTCAACGAGCAGTACTTC
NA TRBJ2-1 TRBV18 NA CASSPPQGNNEQFF TGTGCCAGCTCACCCCCGCAGGGTAACAATGAGCAGTTCTTC
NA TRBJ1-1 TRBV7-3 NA CASSPRQISEAFF TGTGCCAGCAGCCCCCGACAAATTTCTGAAGCTTTCTTT
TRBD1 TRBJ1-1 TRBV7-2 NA CASSPGQLNTEAFF TGTGCCAGCAGCCCGGGACAGCTAAACACTGAAGCTTTCTTT
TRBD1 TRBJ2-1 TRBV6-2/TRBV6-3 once CASSGTGTGHEQFF TGTGCCAGCAGCGGGACAGGGACTGGCCATGAGCAGTTCTTC
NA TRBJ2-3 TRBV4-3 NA CASSQDYIRTDTQYF TGCGCCAGCAGCCAAGATTACATACGCACAGATACGCAGTATTTT
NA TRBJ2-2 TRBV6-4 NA CASSPFNTGELFF TGTGCCAGCAGCCCCTTCAACACCGGGGAGCTGTTTTTT
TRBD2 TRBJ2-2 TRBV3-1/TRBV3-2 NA CASSLQVGGGVTGELFF TGTGCCAGCAGCCTTCAGGTGGGCGGGGGAGTAACCGGGGAGCTGTTTTTT